A single sample gave rise to the 17 T cell receptor beta chains below, sequenced in a study of blood T cells in healthy people across ages. The second PCR ran 7 to 11 cycles with a sample-barcoded 5' primer and J-beta primers. TCRdb recomputed calls from the 5' RACE reads with MiXCR, one row per CDR3 protein. This sample carries 780,000 or so distinct CDR3 sequences, around 50% of them seen once, and the ten largest clones take roughly 25%. The material sequenced was blood. All receptors derive from a man aged 35-49 years in good health.

The chain is built from TRBV7-2 and TRBJ2-5; D tentatively reads TRBD1 or TRBD2 (6 bases each). V was pared by 2 bases and J by 7 bases, with 11 bases between. Germline V gene lookup returns CDR1 SGHTA and CDR2 FQGNSA. The CDR3 sequence is 13 residues long. The CDR3 loop is CASSLRGVPTQYF. The CDR3 coding sequence is TGTGCCAGCAGCTTAAGGGGGGTCCCGACCCAGTACTTC.

DNA for the CDR3: TGTGCCAGCAGTAGACAGGGGGCGCGAGTCCACGAGCAGTACTTC. It codes for CASSRQGARVHEQYF. The gene calls are TRBV6-5 and TRBJ2-7, with 10 bases matching TRBD1. Germline CDR1 is MNHEY and CDR2 is SVGAGI. Unmatched junction bases numbered 9, after V lost 5 bases and J lost 5 bases. The CDR3 is made up of 15 amino acids.

The rearrangement joins TRBV2 to TRBJ2-3, with TRBD2 matching 14 bases. The CDR3 length is 14 residues. Germline lookup yields CDR1 SNHLY and CDR2 FYNNEI. Trimming removed 7 bases from V and 5 bases from J; junction bases left unmatched: 2. This chain's CDR3 is CASKGLAGVDTQYF. For the CDR3, the DNA is TGTGCCAGCAAGGGACTAGCGGGAGTAGATACGCAGTATTTT.

This sequence joins TRBV3-1 and TRBJ1-2; unclear D gene. V lost 4 bases, J lost 3 bases, and 9 bases lay in between. Germline V gene data show CDR1 as LGHDT and CDR2 as YNNKEL (reference sequence). There are 13 residues in the CDR3. The CDR3 here is CASSPQLHYGYTF. In nucleotides, the CDR3 is TGTGCCAGCAGCCCACAACTCCACTATGGCTACACCTTC.

The chain is built from TRBV18 and TRBJ2-5, with D tentatively TRBD2 (5 bases). Per the germline V gene, CDR1 is KGHSH and CDR2 is LQKENI. This CDR3 has 17 residues. Trimming left V 6 bases short and J 4 bases short, with 24 bases between. CDR3 coding DNA: TGTGCCAGCTCTCCCCTGAGGGCAGGAGAAACTCTAGAGACCCAGTACTTC. It encodes CASSPLRAGETLETQYF.

This chain links TRBV11-2 with TRBJ2-2; D is uncertain. V shed 2 bases and J shed 1 base, with 5 bases lying between them. The CDR3 totals 14 residues. The germline CDR1 and CDR2 sequences are SGHAT and FQNNGV. CDR3 loop: CASSLSENTGELFF. The CDR3 DNA is TGTGCCAGCAGCTTAAGCGAGAACACCGGGGAGCTGTTTTTT.

The rearrangement links TRBV20-1 to TRBJ1-2; 8 bases agree with TRBD1. The V gene end was trimmed by 4 bases and the J gene end by 7 bases; junction bases not matched to a gene: 5. This CDR3 has 12 amino acids. Germline CDR1 and CDR2: DFQATT and SNEGSKA (reference sequence). CDR3 in amino acids: CSAIRTGGGYTF. The CDR3 DNA reads TGCAGTGCTATTAGAACAGGGGGTGGCTACACCTTC.

The chain carries TRBV6-2 or TRBV6-3 and TRBJ2-5; D is ambiguous. The V gene lost 4 bases and the J gene lost 4 bases, with 16 bases spanning the gap. CDR3 length: 15 amino acids. Germline assignment: CDR1 MNHEY and CDR2 SVGEGT. The CDR3 sequence is CASSFDTLSRETQYF. DNA of the CDR3: TGTGCCAGCAGTTTTGACACCCTATCGAGAGAGACCCAGTACTTC.

The CDR3 coding sequence is TGTGCCAGCAGCGACAGGGGTCATCAGCCCCAGCATTTT. Protein sequence: CASSDRGHQPQHF. This chain connects TRBV7-2 to TRBJ1-5, with 8 bases lining up with TRBD1. In germline, CDR1 is SGHTA, CDR2 FQGNSA. The CDR3 sequence is 13 residues long. V was pared by 5 bases and J by 5 bases, with 2 bases of the junction left unmatched.

CDR3 loop: CSVEGGTGTNEKLFF. The DNA of the CDR3 is TGCAGCGTTGAGGGAGGGACAGGGACTAATGAAAAACTGTTTTTT. The rearrangement uses TRBV29-1 and TRBJ1-4, with 9 bases matching TRBD1. The length of the CDR3 is 15 residues. Germline V gene data show CDR1 as SQVTM and CDR2 as ANQGSEA. V lost 3 bases and J lost 2; bases outside the gene matches: 4. Based on the CDR3 plus reference TRBV29-1 and TRBJ1-4, the full variable domain is SAVISQKPSRDICQRGTSLTIQCQVDSQVTMMFWYRQQPGQSLTLIATANQGSEATYESGFVIDKFPISRPNLTFSTLTVSNMSPEDSSIYLCSVEGGTGTNEKLFFGSGTQLSVL.

This clonotype has at least ten counts. The V gene is TRBV18, the J gene TRBJ2-5; the D is unclear. V lost 0 bases and J 7 bases, leaving 15 bases between the germline ends. CDR1 KGHSH and CDR2 LQKENI come from the germline V gene. The CDR3 covers 15 residues. CDR3 bases: TGTGCCAGCTCACCACCGGGAAGCTCCATGGGGACCCAGTACTTC. Its translation is CASSPPGSSMGTQYF.

This clonotype was seen only a few times. The chain joins TRBV6-5 to TRBJ2-7; TRBD1 agrees at 9 bases. The CDR3 extends over 12 amino acids. Germline CDR1 is MNHEY and CDR2 is SVGAGI. With V trimmed by 6 bases and J by 5 bases, 2 bases remained unmatched. The chain's CDR3 is CASRDRGDEQYF. CDR3 DNA sequence: TGTGCCAGCAGGGACAGGGGCGACGAGCAGTACTTC.

This clonotype was seen only a few times. CDR3 coding DNA: TGTGCCACCAGCAGAGACAGGGGGTCAAGTGGGGATACGCAGTATTTT. It codes for CATSRDRGSSGDTQYF. This chain joins TRBV15 and TRBJ2-3; 7 positions match TRBD1. V was pared by 0 bases and J by 6 bases, with 9 bases of the junction left unmatched. Germline V gene lookup returns CDR1 LNHNV and CDR2 YYDKDF (reference sequence). The CDR3 consists of 16 residues.

This clonotype turned up a few times. The chain has TRBV9 and TRBJ2-7, with TRBD2 matching over 7 bases. With V trimmed by 0 bases and J by 0 bases, 3 bases remained unmatched. Looked up from germline, CDR1 is SGDLS and CDR2 is YYNGEE. The CDR3 runs to 15 residues. Here the CDR3 reads CASSVGGGTSYEQYF. In nucleotides, the CDR3 is TGTGCCAGCAGCGTAGGGGGGGGAACCTCCTACGAGCAGTACTTC.

Comments on this clonotype: Mismatch with germline at one junction end may stem from a read error. V is TRBV5-4 and J is TRBJ2-4; D perhaps matches TRBD2 (5 bases). The CDR3 is 13 amino acids. The V gene's germline CDR1 is SGHNT and CDR2 YYREEE (reference sequence). CDR3 in amino acids: CASSSPLANIQSF. DNA for the CDR3: TGTGCCAGCAGCTCACCTCTAGCAAACATTCAGTCCTTC.

This clonotype came up a few times. This chain connects TRBV11-3 to TRBJ2-7; D might be TRBD2 (5 bases). Germline V CDR1 and CDR2: SGHNT, YENEEA. The length of the CDR3 is 14 residues. Trimming stripped 0 bases from V and 9 bases from J, with 15 bases between. The CDR3 loop is CASSLEPQARGQYF. The CDR3 region has the DNA TGTGCCAGCAGCTTAGAACCCCAGGCCCGGGGGCAGTACTTC.

In its sample, this clonotype was seen a few times. This chain connects TRBV7-6 to TRBJ1-5, with a possible D match to TRBD1 (5 bases). CDR1 is SGHVS and CDR2 is FNYEAQ in the germline V gene. Trimming shortened V by 8 bases and J by 0 bases, and 11 bases separated the two germline ends. CDR3 size: 14 residues. The chain's CDR3 is CASSPTDSNQPQHF. In nucleotides, the CDR3 is TGTGCCAGCTCACCGACAGATAGCAATCAGCCCCAGCATTTT.